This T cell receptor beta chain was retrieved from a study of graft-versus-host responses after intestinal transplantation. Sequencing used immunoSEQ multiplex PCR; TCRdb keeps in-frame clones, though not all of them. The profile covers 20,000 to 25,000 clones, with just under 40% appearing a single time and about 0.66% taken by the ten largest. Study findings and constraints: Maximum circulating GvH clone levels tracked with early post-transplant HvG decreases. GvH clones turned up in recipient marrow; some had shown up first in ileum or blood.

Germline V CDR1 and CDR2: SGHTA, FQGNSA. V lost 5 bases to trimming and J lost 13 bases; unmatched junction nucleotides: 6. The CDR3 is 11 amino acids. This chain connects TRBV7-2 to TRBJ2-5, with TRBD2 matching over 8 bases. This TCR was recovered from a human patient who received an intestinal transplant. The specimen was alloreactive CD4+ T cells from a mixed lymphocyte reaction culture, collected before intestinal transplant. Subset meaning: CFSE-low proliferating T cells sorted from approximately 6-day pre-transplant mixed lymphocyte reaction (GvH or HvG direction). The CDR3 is CASSLGSGRYF. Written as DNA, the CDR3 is TGTGCCAGCAGCCTCGGGAGCGGGAGGTACTTC. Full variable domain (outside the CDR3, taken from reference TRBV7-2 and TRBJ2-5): GAGVSQSPSNKVTEKGKDVELRCDPISGHTALYWYRQSLGQGLEFLIYFQGNSAPDKSGLPSDRFSAERTGGSVSTLTIQRTQQEDSAVYLCASSLGSGRYFGPGTRLLVL.